This T cell receptor beta chain was sequenced for a study of patients and donors after allogeneic stem cell transplantation. TCRdb ran MiXCR on the RT-PCR reads and lists one entry per CDR3 protein. The sample includes about a million distinct CDR3 sequences, approximately 18% of them seen just once. The CDR3 runs 14 residues. V was cut by 7 bases and J by 7 bases, with 20 bases left in between. Germline V gene lookup returns CDR1 ENHRY and CDR2 SYGVKD. This receptor was obtained from a human donor who was either an allogeneic HSCT recipient or a stem cell or donor lymphocyte infusion donor (not recorded which). It is not recorded whose cells these are; they may come from a transplant donor. The chain is built from TRBV10-3 and TRBJ2-7; D remains ambiguous. Material for sequencing was blood, either unsorted or a sorted T cell fraction (not recorded which). CDR3 protein: CAINPILGSGEQYF. Written as DNA, the CDR3 is TGTGCCATCAACCCAATACTGGGCTCGGGTGAGCAGTACTTC.